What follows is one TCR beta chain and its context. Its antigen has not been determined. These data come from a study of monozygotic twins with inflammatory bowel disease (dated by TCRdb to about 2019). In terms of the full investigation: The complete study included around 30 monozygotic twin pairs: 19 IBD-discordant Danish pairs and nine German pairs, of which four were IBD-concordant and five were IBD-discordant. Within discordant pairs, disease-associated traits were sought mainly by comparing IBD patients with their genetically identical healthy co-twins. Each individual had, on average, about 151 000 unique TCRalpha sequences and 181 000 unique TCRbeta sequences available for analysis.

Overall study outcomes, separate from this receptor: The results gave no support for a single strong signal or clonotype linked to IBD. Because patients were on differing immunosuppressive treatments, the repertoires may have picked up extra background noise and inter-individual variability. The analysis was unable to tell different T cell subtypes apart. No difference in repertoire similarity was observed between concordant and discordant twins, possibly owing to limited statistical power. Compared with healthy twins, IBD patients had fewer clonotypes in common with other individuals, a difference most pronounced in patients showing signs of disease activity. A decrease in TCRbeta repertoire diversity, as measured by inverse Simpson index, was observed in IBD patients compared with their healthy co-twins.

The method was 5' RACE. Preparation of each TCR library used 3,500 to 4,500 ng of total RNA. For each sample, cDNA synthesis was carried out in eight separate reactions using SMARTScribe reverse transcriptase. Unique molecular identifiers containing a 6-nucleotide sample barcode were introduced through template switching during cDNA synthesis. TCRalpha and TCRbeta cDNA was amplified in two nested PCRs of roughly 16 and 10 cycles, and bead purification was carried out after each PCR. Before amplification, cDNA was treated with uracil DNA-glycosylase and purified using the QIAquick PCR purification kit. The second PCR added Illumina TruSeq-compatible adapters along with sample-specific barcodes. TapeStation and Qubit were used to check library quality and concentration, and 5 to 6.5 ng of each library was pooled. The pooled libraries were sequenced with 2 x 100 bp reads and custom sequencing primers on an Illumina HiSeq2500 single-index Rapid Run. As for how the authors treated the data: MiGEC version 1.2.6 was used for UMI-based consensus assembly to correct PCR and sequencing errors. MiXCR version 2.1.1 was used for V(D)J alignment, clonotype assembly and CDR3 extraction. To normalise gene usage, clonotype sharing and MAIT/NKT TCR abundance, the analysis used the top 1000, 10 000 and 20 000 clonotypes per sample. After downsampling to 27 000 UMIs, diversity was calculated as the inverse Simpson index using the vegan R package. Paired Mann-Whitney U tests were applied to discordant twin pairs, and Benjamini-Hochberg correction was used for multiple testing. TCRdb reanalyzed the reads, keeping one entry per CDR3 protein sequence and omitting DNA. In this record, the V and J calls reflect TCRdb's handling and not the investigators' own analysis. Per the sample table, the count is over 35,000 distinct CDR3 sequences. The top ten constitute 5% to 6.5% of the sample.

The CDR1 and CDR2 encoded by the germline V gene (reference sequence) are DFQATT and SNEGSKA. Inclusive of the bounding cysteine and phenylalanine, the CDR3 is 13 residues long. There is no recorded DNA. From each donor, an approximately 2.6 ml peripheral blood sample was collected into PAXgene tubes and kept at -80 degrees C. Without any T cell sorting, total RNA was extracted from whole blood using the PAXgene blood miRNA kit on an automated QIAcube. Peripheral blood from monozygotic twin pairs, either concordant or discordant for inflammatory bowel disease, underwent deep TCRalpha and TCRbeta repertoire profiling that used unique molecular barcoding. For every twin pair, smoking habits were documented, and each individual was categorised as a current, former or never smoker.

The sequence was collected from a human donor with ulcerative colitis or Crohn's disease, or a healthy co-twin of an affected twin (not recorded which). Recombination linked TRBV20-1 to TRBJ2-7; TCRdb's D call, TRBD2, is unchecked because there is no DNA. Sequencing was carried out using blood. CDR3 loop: CSARDGGSYEQYF.